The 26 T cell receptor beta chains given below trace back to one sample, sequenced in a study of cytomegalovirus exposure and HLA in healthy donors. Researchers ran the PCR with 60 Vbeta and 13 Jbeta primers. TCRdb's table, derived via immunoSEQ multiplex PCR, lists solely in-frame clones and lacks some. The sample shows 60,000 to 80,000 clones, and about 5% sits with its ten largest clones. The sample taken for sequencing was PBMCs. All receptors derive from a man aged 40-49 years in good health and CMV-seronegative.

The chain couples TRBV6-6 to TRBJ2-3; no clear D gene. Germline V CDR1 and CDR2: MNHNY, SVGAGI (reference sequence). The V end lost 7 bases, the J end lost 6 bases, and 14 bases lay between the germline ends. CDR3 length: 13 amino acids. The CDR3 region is CASTRTGGDTQYF. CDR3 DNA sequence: TGTGCCAGCACTAGAACGGGTGGGGATACGCAGTATTTT.

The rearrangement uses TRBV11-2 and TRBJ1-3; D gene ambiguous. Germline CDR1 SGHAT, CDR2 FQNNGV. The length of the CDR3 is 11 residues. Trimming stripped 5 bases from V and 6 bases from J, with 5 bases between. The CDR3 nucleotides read TGTGCCAGCAGCCGGTCAAACACCATATATTTT. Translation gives CASSRSNTIYF.

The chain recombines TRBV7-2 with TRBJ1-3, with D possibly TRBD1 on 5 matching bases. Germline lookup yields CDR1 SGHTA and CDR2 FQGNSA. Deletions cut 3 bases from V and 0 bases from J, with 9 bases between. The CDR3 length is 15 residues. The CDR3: CASSFTGDSGNTIYF. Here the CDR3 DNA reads TGTGCCAGCAGCTTCACAGGAGACTCTGGAAACACCATATATTTT.

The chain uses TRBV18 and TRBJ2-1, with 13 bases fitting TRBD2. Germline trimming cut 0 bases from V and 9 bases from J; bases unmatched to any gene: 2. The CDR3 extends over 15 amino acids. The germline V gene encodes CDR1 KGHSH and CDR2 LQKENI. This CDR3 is CASSPPGLAGAEQFF. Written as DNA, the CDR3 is TGTGCCAGCTCACCACCCGGACTAGCGGGAGCTGAGCAGTTCTTC.

For the CDR3, the DNA is TGTGCCAGCTCACCACGGCCGGAGGCGTACGAGCAGTACTTC. Its protein product is CASSPRPEAYEQYF. This chain uses TRBV18 with TRBJ2-7, with a tentative D call TRBD2 (5 bases). CDR1 is KGHSH and CDR2 is LQKENI in the germline V gene. V was clipped by 1 base and J by 4 bases, with 11 bases between them. The CDR3 has 14 residues.

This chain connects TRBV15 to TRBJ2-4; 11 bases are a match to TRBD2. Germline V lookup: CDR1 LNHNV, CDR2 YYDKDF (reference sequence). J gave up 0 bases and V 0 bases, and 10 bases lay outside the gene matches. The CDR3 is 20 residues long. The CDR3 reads CATSRDNWLAGGLAKNIQYF. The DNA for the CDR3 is TGTGCCACCAGCAGAGATAATTGGCTAGCGGGGGGCTTAGCCAAAAACATTCAGTACTTC.

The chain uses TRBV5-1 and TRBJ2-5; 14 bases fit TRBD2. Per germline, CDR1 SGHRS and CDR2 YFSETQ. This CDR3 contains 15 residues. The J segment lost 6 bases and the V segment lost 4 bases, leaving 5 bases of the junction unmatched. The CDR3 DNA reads TGCGCCAGCAGCCCTGGGACTAGCGGGGGAAAGACCCAGTACTTC. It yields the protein CASSPGTSGGKTQYF. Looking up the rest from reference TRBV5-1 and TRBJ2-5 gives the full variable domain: KAGVTQTPRYLIKTRGQQVTLSCSPISGHRSVSWYQQTPGQGLQFLFEYFSETQRNKGNFPGRFSGRQFSNSRSEMNVSTLELGDSALYLCASSPGTSGGKTQYFGPGTRLLVL.

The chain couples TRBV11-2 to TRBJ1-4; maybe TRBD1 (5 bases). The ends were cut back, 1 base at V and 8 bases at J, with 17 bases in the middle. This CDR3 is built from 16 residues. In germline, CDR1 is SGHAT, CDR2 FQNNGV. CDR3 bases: TGTGCCAGCAGCTTAGGAAGGTCAGGGCACGGGGAAAAACTGTTTTTT. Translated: CASSLGRSGHGEKLFF.

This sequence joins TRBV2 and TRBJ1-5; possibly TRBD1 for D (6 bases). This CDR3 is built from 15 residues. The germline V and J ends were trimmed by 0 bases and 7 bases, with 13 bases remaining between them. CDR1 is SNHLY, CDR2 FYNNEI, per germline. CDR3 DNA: TGTGCCAGCAGTGAAGCGCTTACAGGGCGACAGCCCCAGCATTTT. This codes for CASSEALTGRQPQHF.

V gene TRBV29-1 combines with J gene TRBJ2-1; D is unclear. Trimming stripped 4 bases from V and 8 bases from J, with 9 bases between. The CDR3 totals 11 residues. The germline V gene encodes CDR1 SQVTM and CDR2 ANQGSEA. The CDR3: CSVVETDEQFF. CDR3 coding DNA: TGCAGCGTTGTGGAGACGGATGAGCAGTTCTTC.

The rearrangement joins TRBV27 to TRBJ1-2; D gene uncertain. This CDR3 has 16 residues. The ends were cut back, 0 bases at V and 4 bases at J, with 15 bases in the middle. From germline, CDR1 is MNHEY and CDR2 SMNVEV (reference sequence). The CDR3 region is CASSLSGHPLGYGYTF. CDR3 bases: TGTGCCAGCAGTTTATCGGGCCACCCCTTAGGCTATGGCTACACCTTC.

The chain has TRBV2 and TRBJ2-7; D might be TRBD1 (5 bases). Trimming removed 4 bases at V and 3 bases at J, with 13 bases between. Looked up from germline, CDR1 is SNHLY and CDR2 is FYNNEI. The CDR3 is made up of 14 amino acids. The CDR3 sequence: CASSVVRANYEQYF. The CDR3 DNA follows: TGTGCCAGCAGTGTGGTCAGGGCCAACTACGAGCAGTACTTC.

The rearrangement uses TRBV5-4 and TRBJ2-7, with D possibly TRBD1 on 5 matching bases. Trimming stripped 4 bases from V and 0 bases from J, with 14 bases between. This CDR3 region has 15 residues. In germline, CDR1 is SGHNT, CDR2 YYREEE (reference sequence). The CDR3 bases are TGTGCCAGCAGCCCGCAAGGGGTCGTCTCCTACGAGCAGTACTTC. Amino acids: CASSPQGVVSYEQYF. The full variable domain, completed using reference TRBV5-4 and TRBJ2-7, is ETGVTQSPTHLIKTRGQQVTLRCSSQSGHNTVSWYQQALGQGPQFIFQYYREEENGRGNFPPRFSGLQFPNYSSELNVNALELDDSALYLCASSPQGVVSYEQYFGPGTRLTVT.

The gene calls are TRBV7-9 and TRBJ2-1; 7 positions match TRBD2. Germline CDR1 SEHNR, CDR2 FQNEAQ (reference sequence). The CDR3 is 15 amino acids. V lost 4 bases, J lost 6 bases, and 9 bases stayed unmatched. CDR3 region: CASSYTSDLSNEQFF. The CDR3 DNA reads TGTGCCAGCAGCTATACTAGCGACTTATCCAATGAGCAGTTCTTC.

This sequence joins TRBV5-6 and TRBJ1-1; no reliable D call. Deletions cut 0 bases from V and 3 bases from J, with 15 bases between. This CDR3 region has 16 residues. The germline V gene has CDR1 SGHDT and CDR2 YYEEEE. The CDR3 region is CASSLGPLLVDTEAFF. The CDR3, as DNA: TGTGCCAGCAGCTTGGGGCCCCTCCTGGTGGACACTGAAGCTTTCTTT.

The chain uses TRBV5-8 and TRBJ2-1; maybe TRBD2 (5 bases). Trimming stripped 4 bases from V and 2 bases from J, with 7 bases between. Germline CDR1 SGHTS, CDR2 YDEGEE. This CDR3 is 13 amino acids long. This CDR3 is CASSRRTYNEQFF. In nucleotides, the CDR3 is TGTGCCAGCAGCAGGAGGACCTACAATGAGCAGTTCTTC.

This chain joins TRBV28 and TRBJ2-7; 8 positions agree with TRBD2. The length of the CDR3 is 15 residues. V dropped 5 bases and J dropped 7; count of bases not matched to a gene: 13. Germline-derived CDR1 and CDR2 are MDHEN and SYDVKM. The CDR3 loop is CASSRPGSGRQEQYF. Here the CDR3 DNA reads TGTGCCAGCAGTCGGCCGGGGAGCGGGAGACAGGAGCAGTACTTC.

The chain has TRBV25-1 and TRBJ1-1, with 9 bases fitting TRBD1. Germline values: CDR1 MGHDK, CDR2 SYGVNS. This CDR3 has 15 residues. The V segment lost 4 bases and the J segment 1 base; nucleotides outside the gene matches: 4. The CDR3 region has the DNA TGTGCCAGCAGTGTCCTACAGGGGGCGAACACTGAAGCTTTCTTT. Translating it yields CASSVLQGANTEAFF.

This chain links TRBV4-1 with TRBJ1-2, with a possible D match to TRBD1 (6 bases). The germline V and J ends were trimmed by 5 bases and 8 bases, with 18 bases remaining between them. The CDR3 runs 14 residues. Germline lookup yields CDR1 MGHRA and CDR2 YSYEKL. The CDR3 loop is CASSGVPGGLGYTF. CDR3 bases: TGCGCCAGCAGCGGGGTTCCTGGGGGCTTGGGCTACACCTTC.

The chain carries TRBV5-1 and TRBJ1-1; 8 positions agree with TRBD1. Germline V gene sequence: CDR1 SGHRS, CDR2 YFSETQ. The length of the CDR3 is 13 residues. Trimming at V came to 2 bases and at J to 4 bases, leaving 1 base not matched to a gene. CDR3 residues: CASSFDRGTEAFF. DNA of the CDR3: TGCGCCAGCAGCTTCGACAGGGGCACTGAAGCTTTCTTT.

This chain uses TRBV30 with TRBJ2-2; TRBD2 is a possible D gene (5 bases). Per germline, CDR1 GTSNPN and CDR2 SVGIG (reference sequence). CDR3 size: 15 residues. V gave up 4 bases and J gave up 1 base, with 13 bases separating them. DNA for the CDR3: TGTGCCTGGACTTCCAATCGGGGGAACACCGGGGAGCTGTTTTTT. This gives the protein CAWTSNRGNTGELFF.

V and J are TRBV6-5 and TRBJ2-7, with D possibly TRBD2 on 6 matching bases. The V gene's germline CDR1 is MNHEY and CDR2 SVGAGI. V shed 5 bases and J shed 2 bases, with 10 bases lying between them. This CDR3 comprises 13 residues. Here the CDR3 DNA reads TGTGCCAGCAGTACGGGACTTGCCTACGAGCAGTACTTC. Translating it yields CASSTGLAYEQYF.

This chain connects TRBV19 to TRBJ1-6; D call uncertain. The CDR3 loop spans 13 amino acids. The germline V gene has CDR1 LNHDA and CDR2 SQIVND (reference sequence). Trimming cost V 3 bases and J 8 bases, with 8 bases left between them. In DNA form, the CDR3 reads TGTGCCAGTAGTATTAATGAGCATTCACCCCTCCACTTT. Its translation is CASSINEHSPLHF.

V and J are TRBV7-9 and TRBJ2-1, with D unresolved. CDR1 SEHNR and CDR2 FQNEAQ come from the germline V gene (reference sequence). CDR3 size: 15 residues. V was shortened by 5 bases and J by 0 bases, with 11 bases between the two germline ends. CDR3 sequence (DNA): TGTGCCAGCAGCCGCCGCGGTAACTCCTACAATGAGCAGTTCTTC. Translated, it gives CASSRRGNSYNEQFF.

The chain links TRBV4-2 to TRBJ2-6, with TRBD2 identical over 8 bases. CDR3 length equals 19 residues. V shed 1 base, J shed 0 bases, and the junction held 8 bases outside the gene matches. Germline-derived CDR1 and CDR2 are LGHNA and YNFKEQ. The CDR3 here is CASSQGGGSTSSGANVLTF. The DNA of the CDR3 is TGTGCCAGCAGCCAAGGCGGGGGGTCCACGTCCTCTGGGGCCAACGTCCTGACTTTC.

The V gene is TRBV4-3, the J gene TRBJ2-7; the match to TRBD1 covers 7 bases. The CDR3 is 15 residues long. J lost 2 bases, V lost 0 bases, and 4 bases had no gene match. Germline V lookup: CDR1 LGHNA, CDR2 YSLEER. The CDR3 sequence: CASSQDFGTAYEQYF. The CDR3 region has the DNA TGCGCCAGCAGCCAAGACTTCGGGACAGCCTACGAGCAGTACTTC.